The 23 T cell receptor beta chains presented below share a single source sample, sequenced in a study of cytomegalovirus exposure and HLA in healthy donors. Use of 60 Vbeta and 13 Jbeta primers characterized the PCR. The assay was immunoSEQ multiplex PCR, and TCRdb's table has in-frame clones only and misses some. The sample records around 62,000 clones, about 79% being singletons. The sequenced material came from PBMCs. The receptor set was obtained from a man in his sixties in good health and CMV-seropositive.

The chain has TRBV4-1 and TRBJ2-7, with a tentative D call TRBD2 (5 bases). The CDR3 is 15 amino acids. The V end lost 1 base, the J end lost 1 base, and 11 bases lay between the germline ends. Germline values: CDR1 MGHRA, CDR2 YSYEKL. CDR3 residues: CASSQVKVASYEQYF. The CDR3 DNA is TGCGCCAGCAGCCAAGTCAAGGTAGCGTCCTACGAGCAGTACTTC.

The genes are TRBV29-1 and TRBJ1-1; 7 bases map to TRBD1. Germline V gene lookup returns CDR1 SQVTM and CDR2 ANQGSEA. The V and J ends lost 8 bases and 4 bases, in that order; junction bases with no gene match: 7. The CDR3 sequence is 12 residues long. CDR3 in amino acids: CSIIPGGTEAFF. CDR3 bases: TGCAGCATTATCCCAGGGGGCACTGAAGCTTTCTTT.

This clone came up a few times. The gene calls are TRBV5-4 and TRBJ2-7; perhaps TRBD1 as D (6 bases). V shed 4 bases and J shed 7 bases, with 12 bases lying between them. The CDR3 totals 12 residues. The V gene's germline CDR1 is SGHNT and CDR2 YYREEE (reference sequence). The CDR3 spells CASSQRDTEQYF. The CDR3 nucleotides are TGTGCCAGCAGCCAACGGGACACAGAGCAGTACTTC.

V and J are TRBV6-1 and TRBJ1-1; 7 bases are shared with TRBD1. Germline V CDR1 and CDR2: MNHNS, SASEGT. The CDR3 is made up of 15 amino acids. The ends lost 7 bases at V and 8 bases at J; junction bases unmatched: 16. The CDR3 coding sequence is TGTGCCAGCACCGAGGCAGGGGGAAGCTCTTCAGAAGCTTTCTTT. Translated, it gives CASTEAGGSSSEAFF.

The V gene is TRBV29-1, the J gene TRBJ2-5; D is uncertain. Germline CDR1 is SQVTM and CDR2 is ANQGSEA. CDR3 size: 14 residues. Deletions cut 1 base from V and 3 bases from J, with 12 bases between. In DNA form, the CDR3 reads TGCAGCGTTGAAGGGTGGCGACTTGAAGAGACCCAGTACTTC. The encoded protein is CSVEGWRLEETQYF.

This chain uses TRBV7-9 with TRBJ2-3, with 8 bases identical to TRBD2. V lost 1 base, J lost 3 bases, and 9 bases stayed unmatched. Germline loops: CDR1 SEHNR, CDR2 FQNEAQ (reference sequence). This CDR3 contains 17 residues. The CDR3 DNA reads TGTGCCAGCAGCTTAGGTAGAGCGGGAGCGAGGACAGATACGCAGTATTTT. Translated, it gives CASSLGRAGARTDTQYF.

The chain has TRBV14 and TRBJ1-2; D possibly corresponds to TRBD1 (5 bases). Germline V lookup: CDR1 SGHDN, CDR2 FVKESK. Trimming shortened V by 3 bases and J by 5 bases, and 10 bases separated the two germline ends. This CDR3 region has 13 residues. The CDR3 is CASSQAGFYGYTF. The CDR3 DNA sequence: TGTGCCAGCAGCCAGGCAGGGTTTTATGGCTACACCTTC.

In its sample, this clone was seen a few times. The chain joins TRBV7-2 to TRBJ2-1, with 7 positions matching TRBD2. The CDR3 totals 14 residues. V lost 1 base, J lost 10 bases, and 7 bases stayed unmatched. From germline, CDR1 is SGHTA and CDR2 FQGNSA. Here the CDR3 reads CASSLDGGLREQFF. DNA for the CDR3: TGTGCCAGCAGCTTAGACGGGGGGTTAAGAGAGCAGTTCTTC.

This clone has only a few counts. The chain recombines TRBV5-5 with TRBJ2-5, with D maybe TRBD2 (5 bases). The germline V and J ends were trimmed by 1 base and 3 bases, with 7 bases remaining between them. The CDR3 is made up of 13 amino acids. The germline V gene encodes CDR1 SGHKS and CDR2 YYEKEE (reference sequence). The CDR3: CASSLYGEETQYF. Here the CDR3 DNA reads TGTGCCAGCAGCTTGTACGGGGAAGAGACCCAGTACTTC.

This chain uses TRBV6-5 with TRBJ2-5; TRBD2 matches 10 bases. There are 15 residues in the CDR3. Germline-derived CDR1 and CDR2 are MNHEY and SVGAGI. The V segment lost 5 bases and the J segment 6 bases; nucleotides outside the gene matches: 9. CDR3 coding DNA: TGTGCCAGCAGTCTCGGGATACTAGCGGGGCAGACCCAGTACTTC. It codes for CASSLGILAGQTQYF.

This clone was seen a handful of times. The chain recombines TRBV7-2 with TRBJ2-3, with D perhaps matching TRBD1 (6 bases). CDR1 SGHTA and CDR2 FQGNSA come from the germline V gene. V was trimmed by 5 bases and J by 6 bases, leaving 18 bases between them. The length of the CDR3 is 15 residues. The CDR3 region is CASSPHGGSGDTQYF. As DNA, the CDR3 is TGTGCCAGCAGCCCCCATGGGGGCAGTGGTGATACGCAGTATTTT.

V usage is TRBV25-1 and J usage is TRBJ2-4, with D tentatively TRBD2 (5 bases). Germline CDR1 MGHDK, CDR2 SYGVNS. This CDR3 region has 15 residues. The V end lost 6 bases, the J end lost 2 bases, and 14 bases lay between the germline ends. Written as DNA, the CDR3 is TGTGCCAGCAGCCAAGCCGGGAAAACCAAAAACATTCAGTACTTC. It translates to CASSQAGKTKNIQYF.

CDR3 DNA: TGTGCCAGCCTAGCTCAAGCGGGAGTGGAAGAGACCCAGTACTTC. Protein sequence: CASLAQAGVEETQYF. J is TRBJ2-5 and V is TRBV27, with TRBD2 matching 8 bases. This CDR3 contains 15 residues. The germline gives CDR1 MNHEY, CDR2 SMNVEV (reference sequence). Trimming took 8 bases from V and 3 from J; bases not matched to a gene: 11.

The chain links TRBV4-1 to TRBJ1-6, with D perhaps matching TRBD1 (5 bases). Trimming removed 0 bases at V and 8 bases at J, with 8 bases between. The CDR3 runs to 14 residues. CDR1 and CDR2 from the germline V gene are MGHRA and YSYEKL. The CDR3 protein is CASSQDPRDSPLHF. CDR3 in DNA: TGCGCCAGCAGCCAAGATCCCAGGGATTCACCCCTCCACTTT.

The chain uses TRBV7-8 and TRBJ2-4; weak D call: TRBD2 (7 bases). Deletions cut 1 base from V and 0 bases from J, with 19 bases between. The CDR3 is 19 amino acids. Germline V gives CDR1 SGHVS, CDR2 FQNEAQ. DNA for the CDR3: TGTGCCAGCAGCTTAGGGGGGGGGAGTCGGGGGCTAGCCAAAAACATTCAGTACTTC. Translated, it gives CASSLGGGSRGLAKNIQYF.

In DNA, the CDR3 is TGTGCCAGCAGCTTAGCGGAAGGGACTTCTGGAAAACTGTTTTTT. Amino acids: CASSLAEGTSGKLFF. The J gene is TRBJ1-4, the V gene TRBV7-9, with a weak D call TRBD1 (5 bases). V was clipped by 0 bases and J by 10 bases, with 15 bases between them. From germline, CDR1 is SEHNR and CDR2 FQNEAQ (reference sequence). This CDR3 region has 15 residues.

Note on this clone: An end of the junction differs from the germline gene, which may be a read error. The V gene is TRBV6-1, the J gene TRBJ2-5; 10 bases agree with TRBD2. CDR1 MNHNS and CDR2 SASEGT come from the germline V gene. The CDR3 is 15 amino acids. The CDR3 coding sequence is TGTGCCAGCAATGAAGCGGGAGGGCCGCAAGAGACCCAGTACTTC. Translation: CASNEAGGPQETQYF.

The sample holds a few counts of this clone. The gene calls are TRBV29-1 and TRBJ2-1; 11 nucleotides align to TRBD2. CDR3 size: 14 residues. CDR1 is SQVTM and CDR2 is ANQGSEA in the germline V gene. V trimming: 0 bases; J trimming: 5 bases; junction bases outside the gene matches: 0. The CDR3 sequence: CSVEELAGDNEQFF. In DNA, the CDR3 is TGCAGCGTTGAAGAACTAGCGGGAGACAATGAGCAGTTCTTC.

This chain joins TRBV5-5 and TRBJ1-3; D is uncertain. The CDR3 covers 15 residues. Trimming left V 0 bases short and J 0 bases short, with 7 bases between. Germline V gives CDR1 SGHKS, CDR2 YYEKEE (reference sequence). In DNA, the CDR3 is TGTGCCAGCAGCTTGGTTGCAGTCTCTGGAAACACCATATATTTT. This sequence encodes CASSLVAVSGNTIYF.

The chain is built from TRBV5-1 and TRBJ2-1; the D gene is possibly TRBD2 (6 bases). The V end was cut by 5 bases, the J end by 2 bases, with 14 bases between. The CDR3 totals 15 residues. Germline CDR1 and CDR2: SGHRS and YFSETQ. The CDR3 loop is CASRPGTPAYNEQFF. In nucleotides, the CDR3 is TGCGCCAGCAGACCCGGGACTCCTGCCTACAATGAGCAGTTCTTC.

The chain joins TRBV6-1 to TRBJ2-1; D might be TRBD2 (5 bases). The CDR3 is 15 amino acids. CDR1 and CDR2 (germline): MNHNS, SASEGT. Between the trimmed V and J ends, which lost 4 bases and 0 bases, there was a span of 10 bases. The CDR3: CASSGGYSSYNEQFF. In nucleotides, the CDR3 is TGTGCCAGCAGTGGAGGGTACAGCTCCTACAATGAGCAGTTCTTC.

This chain joins TRBV2 and TRBJ2-7; no clear D. The CDR3 is 14 residues long. CDR1 and CDR2 from the germline V gene are SNHLY and FYNNEI. V lost 10 bases and J lost 0, with 16 bases in between. CDR3 sequence: CATQQRFSSYEQYF. The CDR3 DNA reads TGTGCCACCCAGCAGAGGTTCTCCTCCTACGAGCAGTACTTC.

This rearrangement joins TRBV19 to TRBJ1-2; D is ambiguous. Germline CDR1 is LNHDA and CDR2 is SQIVND (reference sequence). V gave up 3 bases and J gave up 8 bases, with 19 bases separating them. This CDR3 has 15 residues. The CDR3 DNA reads TGTGCCAGTAGTATCTCGAGAGCGACGGTTGGCGGCTACACCTTC. Translation gives CASSISRATVGGYTF.